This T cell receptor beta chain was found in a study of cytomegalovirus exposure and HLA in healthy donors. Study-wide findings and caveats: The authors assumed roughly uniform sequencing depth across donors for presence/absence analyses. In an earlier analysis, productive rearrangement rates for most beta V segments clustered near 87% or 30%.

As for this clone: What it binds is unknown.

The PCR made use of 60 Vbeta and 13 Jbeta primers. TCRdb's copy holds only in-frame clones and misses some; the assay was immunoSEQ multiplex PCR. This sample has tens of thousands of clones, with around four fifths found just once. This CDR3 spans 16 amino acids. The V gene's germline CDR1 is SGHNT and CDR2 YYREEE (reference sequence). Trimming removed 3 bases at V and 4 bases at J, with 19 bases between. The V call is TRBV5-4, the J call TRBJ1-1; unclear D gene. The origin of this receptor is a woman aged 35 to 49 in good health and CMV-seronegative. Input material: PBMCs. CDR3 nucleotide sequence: TGTGCCAGCAGCTCCTCTTCGCGGGGTGCGGGCACTGAAGCTTTCTTT. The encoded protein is CASSSSSRGAGTEAFF.